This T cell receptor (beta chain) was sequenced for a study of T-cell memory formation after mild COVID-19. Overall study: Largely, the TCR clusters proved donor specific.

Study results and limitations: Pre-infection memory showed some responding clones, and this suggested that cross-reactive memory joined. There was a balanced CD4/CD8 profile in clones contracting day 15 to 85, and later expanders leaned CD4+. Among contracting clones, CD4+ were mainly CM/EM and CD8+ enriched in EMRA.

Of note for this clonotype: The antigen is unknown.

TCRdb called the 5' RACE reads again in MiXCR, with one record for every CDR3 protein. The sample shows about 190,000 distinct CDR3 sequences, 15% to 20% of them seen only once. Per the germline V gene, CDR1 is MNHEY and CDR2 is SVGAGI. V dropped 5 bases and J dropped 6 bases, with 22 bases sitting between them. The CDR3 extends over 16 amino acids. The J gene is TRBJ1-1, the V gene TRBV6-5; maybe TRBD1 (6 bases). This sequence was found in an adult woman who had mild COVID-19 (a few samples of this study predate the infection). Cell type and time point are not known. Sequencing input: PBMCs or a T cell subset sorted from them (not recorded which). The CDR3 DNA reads TGTGCCAGCAGTCCGACAGGCGGCCGGAGGAGTCCTGAAGCTTTCTTT. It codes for CASSPTGGRRSPEAFF.